This passage covers 29 T cell receptor beta chains from one sample sequenced in a study of OX40 agonist ivuxolimab in advanced cancers. The library was made by the immunoSEQ multiplex PCR assay. TCRdb provides this immuneACCESS table in a form limited to in-frame rearrangements. Some clones are lacking; in checked studies, under half of them reflect an unresolved V gene, and why the rest are absent is not known. This sample comprises roughly 30,000 clones, 80% to 90% of them detected only once. Of the sample, about 20% falls within the top ten clones. The material was CD4+ or CD8+ T cells sorted from blood, obtained in a trial of the OX40 agonist ivuxolimab. These receptor sequences come from an adult with an advanced solid tumor such as melanoma, head and neck, liver or kidney cancer.

The chain recombines TRBV28 with TRBJ2-7; either TRBD1 or TRBD2 may fit D (5 bases each). Trimming cost V 4 bases and J 5 bases, with 18 bases left between them. Germline CDR1 is MDHEN and CDR2 is SYDVKM. This CDR3 is 15 amino acids long. CDR3: CASSSSGTGLHEQYF. As DNA, the CDR3 is TGTGCCAGCAGTTCCTCCGGGACGGGTCTCCACGAGCAGTACTTC.

This chain uses TRBV10-3 with TRBJ1-2; D gene unclear. CDR1 and CDR2 (germline): ENHRY, SYGVKD. The CDR3 is 13 residues long. V lost 0 bases and J 8 bases, leaving 10 bases between the germline ends. CDR3 DNA sequence: TGTGCCATCAGTGAGTCGATGCAGTGGGGCTACACCTTC. Translation: CAISESMQWGYTF.

The gene calls are TRBV7-3 and TRBJ1-2; TRBD1 aligns across 10 bases. The V and J ends lost 4 bases and 9 bases, in that order; junction bases with no gene match: 5. The CDR3 extends over 13 amino acids. Germline V gene data show CDR1 as SGHTA and CDR2 as FQGTGA. The CDR3 reads CASSSDRGKSYTF. DNA for the CDR3: TGTGCCAGCAGCTCGGACAGGGGGAAGAGCTACACCTTC.

This chain joins TRBV7-2 and TRBJ2-5; D might be TRBD1 or TRBD2, each matching 5 bases. The V gene's germline CDR1 is SGHTA and CDR2 FQGNSA. The CDR3 length is 16 residues. V lost 5 bases, J lost 3 bases, and 19 bases lay in between. The CDR3 region is CASSIPLGTLKETQYF. The CDR3 DNA follows: TGTGCCAGCAGCATCCCCCTCGGGACGCTAAAAGAGACCCAGTACTTC.

V usage is TRBV28 and J usage is TRBJ2-5, with D hard to call. Germline CDR1 is MDHEN and CDR2 is SYDVKM. The CDR3 extends over 15 amino acids. V shed 6 bases and J shed 3 bases, with 17 bases lying between them. This CDR3 is CASRPQVGGKETQYF. CDR3 DNA sequence: TGTGCCAGCAGGCCCCAGGTGGGTGGGAAAGAGACCCAGTACTTC.

In DNA form, the CDR3 reads TGTGCCAGCAGCCTAGGACAGGGAAGAGACGACACCATATATTTT. It yields the protein CASSLGQGRDDTIYF. The chain uses TRBV11-3 and TRBJ1-3; 8 bases align to TRBD1. There are 15 residues in the CDR3. The V gene's germline CDR1 is SGHNT and CDR2 YENEEA. J lost 8 bases, V lost 5 bases, and 11 bases had no gene match.

This clone has only a few counts. The V and J genes are TRBV5-1 and TRBJ2-3; D is unclear. Germline assignment: CDR1 SGHRS and CDR2 YFSETQ. V gave up 4 bases and J gave up 0 bases, with 9 bases separating them. The CDR3 sequence is 14 residues long. The CDR3 loop reads CASSRLTSTDTQYF. CDR3 bases: TGCGCCAGCAGCCGACTTACTAGCACAGATACGCAGTATTTT.

The genes are TRBV7-3 and TRBJ1-1; D unclear. Trimming removed 5 bases from V and 8 bases from J, with 15 bases in between. The CDR3 length is 13 residues. Germline lookup yields CDR1 SGHTA and CDR2 FQGTGA. The CDR3 sequence is CASSPRRRDEAFF. CDR3 DNA sequence: TGTGCCAGCAGCCCCCGCAGGAGAGACGAAGCTTTCTTT. The whole variable domain, filled in from reference TRBV7-3 and TRBJ1-1, reads GAGVSQTPSNKVTEKGKYVELRCDPISGHTALYWYRQSLGQGPEFLIYFQGTGAADDSGLPNDRFFAVRPEGSVSTLKIQRTERGDSAVYLCASSPRRRDEAFFGQGTRLTVV.

The rearrangement links TRBV2 to TRBJ1-5; no clear D gene. Germline V CDR1 and CDR2: SNHLY, FYNNEI. CDR3 length equals 14 residues. V lost 0 bases, J lost 0 bases, and 3 bases lay in between. CDR3 bases: TGTGCCAGCAGTGAAGCGCTTAGCAATCAGCCCCAGCATTTT. This codes for CASSEALSNQPQHF.

This clone was detected once. The chain has TRBV9 and TRBJ2-3; TRBD2 agrees at 8 bases. Germline V gene lookup returns CDR1 SGDLS and CDR2 YYNGEE. V trimming: 1 base; J trimming: 5 bases; junction bases outside the gene matches: 6. CDR3 length equals 15 residues. CDR3 nucleotide sequence: TGTGCCAGCAGCGTAAGCGGGGGTTGGGAAGATACGCAGTATTTT. Its translation is CASSVSGGWEDTQYF.

The CDR3 loop reads CASSPQGANTGELFF. Written as DNA, the CDR3 is TGTGCCAGCAGCCCACAGGGGGCGAACACCGGGGAGCTGTTTTTT. This chain joins TRBV7-9 and TRBJ2-2; the match to TRBD1 covers 8 bases. J gave up 0 bases and V 5 bases, and 2 bases lay outside the gene matches. There are 15 residues in the CDR3. Germline V gives CDR1 SEHNR, CDR2 FQNEAQ (reference sequence).

J is TRBJ2-7 and V is TRBV7-6, with TRBD1 matching over 8 bases. V dropped 2 bases and J dropped 7; count of bases not matched to a gene: 4. Germline CDR1 and CDR2: SGHVS and FNYEAQ. This CDR3 spans 13 amino acids. The CDR3: CASSLQGAREQYF. The CDR3 bases are TGTGCCAGCAGCTTACAGGGGGCGCGTGAGCAGTACTTC.

This chain connects TRBV28 to TRBJ2-7, with D perhaps TRBD2 (6 bases). The CDR3 has 13 residues. The germline gives CDR1 MDHEN, CDR2 SYDVKM. Between the trimmed V and J ends, which lost 5 bases and 6 bases, there was a span of 14 bases. CDR3 sequence (DNA): TGTGCCAGCAGTCCCGGGGGTCGGACCGAGCAGTACTTC. Amino acids: CASSPGGRTEQYF.

This chain links TRBV6-5 with TRBJ2-7, with D possibly TRBD2 on 6 matching bases. CDR3 size: 15 residues. Germline assignment: CDR1 MNHEY and CDR2 SVGAGI. V was trimmed by 5 bases and J by 4 bases, leaving 18 bases between them. CDR3 amino acids: CASSNTGTPTYEQYF. CDR3 DNA: TGTGCCAGCAGTAACACCGGGACTCCCACTTACGAGCAGTACTTC.

This chain connects TRBV19 to TRBJ2-1, with 15 bases fitting TRBD2. V lost 5 bases to trimming and J lost 9 bases; unmatched junction nucleotides: 8. The germline V gene encodes CDR1 LNHDA and CDR2 SQIVND (reference sequence). The CDR3 has 16 amino acids. CDR3 DNA sequence: TGTGCCAGTAGTCTCAGGACTAGCGGGAGGGAGGTTGAGCAGTTCTTC. It specifies CASSLRTSGREVEQFF.

V usage is TRBV19 and J usage is TRBJ1-5, with a weak D call TRBD1 (5 bases). V lost 5 bases, J lost 1 base, and 9 bases lay in between. The CDR3 covers 14 residues. The germline V gene encodes CDR1 LNHDA and CDR2 SQIVND (reference sequence). CDR3: CASSGTLSNQPQHF. Written as DNA, the CDR3 is TGTGCCAGTAGTGGGACCCTGAGCAATCAGCCCCAGCATTTT.

In its sample, this clone was seen once. CDR3 amino acids: CASGTGNQPQHF. The CDR3 nucleotides are TGTGCCAGCGGCACCGGGAATCAGCCCCAGCATTTT. This sequence joins TRBV2 and TRBJ1-5; D not resolved. The CDR3 has 12 residues. From germline, CDR1 is SNHLY and CDR2 FYNNEI. V shed 8 bases and J shed 4 bases, with 9 bases lying between them.

This clone has only one observation. The V gene is TRBV11-2, the J gene TRBJ2-3, with D unclear. Per germline, CDR1 SGHAT and CDR2 FQNNGV. V lost 5 bases, J lost 6 bases, and 21 bases lay in between. The CDR3 is 16 amino acids. Here the CDR3 reads CASSRNSGGSADTQYF. The CDR3 coding sequence is TGTGCCAGCAGCCGCAACTCAGGCGGTTCGGCGGATACGCAGTATTTT.

The V gene is TRBV5-1, the J gene TRBJ2-2; 10 bases agree with TRBD2. Trimming cost V 5 bases and J 0 bases; bases outside gene matches: 10. CDR3 length: 18 amino acids. Germline V gives CDR1 SGHRS, CDR2 YFSETQ. Written as DNA, the CDR3 is TGCGCCAGCAGTTCCCGACTAGCGGGTAACGCGAACACCGGGGAGCTGTTTTTT. This encodes CASSSRLAGNANTGELFF.

This clone showed up just once. The chain recombines TRBV2 with TRBJ2-5; D is uncertain. Trimming removed 5 bases at V and 3 bases at J, with 4 bases between. The CDR3 length is 11 residues. From germline, CDR1 is SNHLY and CDR2 FYNNEI. The CDR3 nucleotides read TGTGCCAGCAGTTTAGAAGAGACCCAGTACTTC. This codes for CASSLEETQYF.

V gene TRBV7-2 combines with J gene TRBJ1-4; D is unresolved. Per germline, CDR1 SGHTA and CDR2 FQGNSA. CDR3 length: 13 amino acids. V was clipped by 1 base and J by 4 bases, with 4 bases between them. The CDR3: CASSLGFNEKLFF. Here the CDR3 DNA reads TGTGCCAGCAGCTTAGGTTTTAATGAAAAACTGTTTTTT.

The chain combines TRBV5-6 with TRBJ1-2; 10 bases map to TRBD1. V was clipped by 1 base and J by 8 bases; unmatched bases: 11. CDR3 length equals 16 residues. Germline V gives CDR1 SGHDT, CDR2 YYEEEE. DNA for the CDR3: TGTGCCAGCAGCTTGTTCGAGACAGGGGGCAAACTCGGCTACACCTTC. As protein: CASSLFETGGKLGYTF.

This chain connects TRBV6-5 to TRBJ1-1; D is undetermined. Germline CDR1 and CDR2: MNHEY and SVGAGI. CDR3 length: 14 amino acids. Trimming pared 0 bases from V and 6 bases from J, leaving 11 bases between. The CDR3 spells CASSYSSPQPEAFF. The DNA of the CDR3 is TGTGCCAGCAGTTACTCGAGCCCCCAGCCTGAAGCTTTCTTT.

This chain uses TRBV9 with TRBJ1-2; D is perhaps TRBD1 (5 bases). This CDR3 has 15 residues. V gave up 2 bases and J gave up 6 bases, with 17 bases separating them. Per germline, CDR1 SGDLS and CDR2 YYNGEE. The CDR3 protein is CASSVTPPGRDGYTF. The DNA for the CDR3 is TGTGCCAGCAGCGTTACCCCACCGGGCAGGGATGGCTACACCTTC.

This clone is categorized as medium-sized. J is TRBJ1-1 and V is TRBV4-3, with 8 bases matching TRBD1. The CDR3 is 13 amino acids. V shed 0 bases, J shed 8 bases, and the junction held 2 bases outside the gene matches. Looked up from germline, CDR1 is LGHNA and CDR2 is YSLEER. CDR3 coding DNA: TGCGCCAGCAGCCAAGACACAGGGGGGGAAGCTTTCTTT. Translating it yields CASSQDTGGEAFF.

The sample holds one count of this clone. The junction does not match germline at one end; this may be a read error. In the same sample, other DNA sequences code for this CDR3. V gene TRBV5-6 combines with J gene TRBJ2-2, with 9 bases that match TRBD1. Looked up from germline, CDR1 is SGHDT and CDR2 is YYEEEE. The CDR3 is 17 residues long. Written as DNA, the CDR3 is TGTGCCAGCAGCTTGTCGGGACAGGGCCTCAACACCGGGGAGCTGTTTTTC. It encodes CASSLSGQGLNTGELFF.

This chain joins TRBV28 and TRBJ1-4, with 9 bases identical to TRBD1. V was clipped by 5 bases and J by 7 bases; unmatched bases: 5. The length of the CDR3 is 14 residues. Per the germline V gene, CDR1 is MDHEN and CDR2 is SYDVKM. The CDR3 loop is CASSNRGRSEKLFF. CDR3 DNA: TGTGCCAGCAGTAACAGGGGGCGGAGTGAAAAACTGTTTTTT.

This chain links TRBV6-5 with TRBJ2-7; 11 bases fit TRBD1. V dropped 8 bases and J dropped 5; count of bases not matched to a gene: 8. CDR1 and CDR2 (germline): MNHEY, SVGAGI. CDR3 length: 14 amino acids. CDR3: CASGRTGGVNEQYF. CDR3 coding DNA: TGTGCCAGCGGTCGGACAGGGGGCGTGAACGAGCAGTACTTC.

This chain links TRBV5-1 with TRBJ2-3, with D possibly TRBD2 on 5 matching bases. CDR1 and CDR2 from the germline V gene are SGHRS and YFSETQ. This CDR3 contains 15 residues. V was trimmed by 0 bases and J by 0 bases, leaving 8 bases between them. The CDR3 is CASSLASLSTDTQYF. In DNA form, the CDR3 reads TGCGCCAGCAGCTTGGCTAGCCTCAGCACAGATACGCAGTATTTT.